A single sample gave rise to the 8 T cell receptor beta chains below, sequenced in a study of HIV-infected patients and healthy controls. TCRdb analysed the 5' RACE reads with MiXCR anew, one entry per CDR3 protein. The table shows approximately 64,000 distinct CDR3 sequences, with 15% to 20% occurring only once. Sequencing was performed on CD4+ T cells from blood. The receptors derive from a human donor in good health.

V usage is TRBV28 and J usage is TRBJ1-1; 10 nucleotides agree with TRBD1. With 5 bases clipped from V and 6 bases from J, the junction kept 24 bases outside the gene matches. The CDR3 loop spans 20 amino acids. Germline CDR1 and CDR2: MDHEN and SYDVKM. The CDR3 DNA sequence: TGTGCCAGCAGTCGGAACAGACAGGGGGCTTTATTTTTATTTCCAGCTGAAGCTTTCTTT. Translated, it gives CASSRNRQGALFLFPAEAFF.

This rearrangement joins TRBV25-1 to TRBJ1-1, with TRBD1 matching 7 bases. CDR1 is MGHDK and CDR2 is SYGVNS in the germline V gene. This CDR3 contains 14 residues. Trimming removed 4 bases from V and 1 base from J; junction bases left unmatched: 3. CDR3 residues: CASSARTGNTEAFF. CDR3 DNA sequence: TGTGCCAGCAGTGCCAGGACAGGGAACACTGAAGCTTTCTTT.

The chain uses TRBV20-1 and TRBJ2-5; 13 positions match TRBD2. The CDR3 is made up of 16 amino acids. The trim removed 4 bases at V and 5 bases at J, leaving 10 bases unmatched. Per the germline V gene, CDR1 is DFQATT and CDR2 is SNEGSKA (reference sequence). CDR3 coding DNA: TGCAGTGCTATAGTGCCGGGACTAGCGGGATCTGAGACCCAGTACTTC. Translating gives CSAIVPGLAGSETQYF.

This clonotype was recorded a few times. The chain is built from TRBV27 and TRBJ1-6; D is unclear. The CDR3 loop spans 13 amino acids. The germline V gene encodes CDR1 MNHEY and CDR2 SMNVEV (reference sequence). V was shortened by 2 bases and J by 8 bases, with 7 bases between the two germline ends. The CDR3 loop is CASSLKVDSPLHF. The CDR3 region has the DNA TGTGCCAGCAGTTTAAAGGTGGATTCACCCCTCCACTTT.

The chain links TRBV2 to TRBJ2-1; D uncertain. V was cut by 7 bases and J by 4 bases, with 17 bases left in between. The germline CDR1 and CDR2 sequences are SNHLY and FYNNEI. CDR3 length equals 15 residues. Here the CDR3 DNA reads TGTGCCAGCAAACCCTACCTGGACGGGTACAATGAGCAGTTCTTC. Its translation is CASKPYLDGYNEQFF.

This sequence joins TRBV20-1 and TRBJ2-2, with a tentative D call TRBD1 (5 bases). The germline gives CDR1 DFQATT, CDR2 SNEGSKA (reference sequence). This CDR3 spans 15 amino acids. Trimming removed 0 bases from V and 7 bases from J, with 15 bases in between. CDR3 nucleotides: TGCAGTGCTAGAGAATCAGGGAATCGGCACGGGGAGCTGTTTTTT. Amino acids: CSARESGNRHGELFF.

The chain is built from TRBV18 and TRBJ2-5; the D is unclear. Germline V gene sequence: CDR1 KGHSH, CDR2 LQKENI. The V gene lost 4 bases and the J gene lost 3 bases, with 3 bases spanning the gap. This CDR3 has 11 amino acids. CDR3 protein: CASSQEETQYF. For the CDR3, the DNA is TGTGCCAGCTCACAAGAAGAGACCCAGTACTTC.

The chain recombines TRBV4-1 with TRBJ2-1; 13 nucleotides line up with TRBD2. The junction had 10 bases not matched to a gene; V was cut back by 4 bases and J by 4 bases. CDR1 and CDR2 from the germline V gene are MGHRA and YSYEKL. The CDR3 runs 18 residues. CDR3 nucleotide sequence: TGCGCCAGCAGCCGAAGCCTGGGACTAGCGGGACCTTACAATGAGCAGTTCTTC. Translated: CASSRSLGLAGPYNEQFF.